These T cell receptor beta chains were read from a single sample in a study of T cell responses to AZD1222 COVID-19 vaccine. Sequencing used immunoSEQ multiplex PCR; TCRdb keeps in-frame clones, though not all of them. This sample yields about 150,000 clones, of which approximately 87% are seen a single time; 5.5% belongs to the top ten. Sample: peripheral blood, taken on day 0 of MenACWY control vaccination. These receptors were taken from an adult in good health. Each CDR3 is given with its conserved first and last residue. The order of the fields is clone size, V gene, CDR3 length, D gene, J gene, CDR3 DNA, CDR3 protein. The D gene is left open where the match is weak. Where a row states a size, it is once, few, many or the class of an expanded clone; other rows omit it.

>few|TRBV12-5|15|.|TRBJ1-1
TGTGCTAGTGGTTTGGCCCTCGGAGTGAACACTGAAGCTTTCTTT
CASGLALGVNTEAFF
>.|TRBV11-2|15|.|TRBJ2-1
TGTGCCAGCAGCCCTCAAAGGTTAGCTCTCAATGAGCAGTTCTTC
CASSPQRLALNEQFF
>.|TRBV2|11|.|TRBJ2-7
TGTGCCAGCATGGGGGCTAGCAAGCAGTACTTC
CASMGASKQYF
>few|TRBV7-2|16|.|TRBJ1-6
TGTGCCAGCGGTCTTTTGACAGGTCCCTCTTCATCACCCCTCCACTTT
CASGLLTGPSSSPLHF
>.|TRBV12-5|15|TRBD1|TRBJ2-7
TGTGCTAGTGGTTTGACTCGGACAGGGTCCTACGAGCAGTACTTC
CASGLTRTGSYEQYF
>.|TRBV30|12|.|TRBJ2-3
TGTGCCTGGAGTGTACAAGTAGATACGCAGTATTTT
CAWSVQVDTQYF
>.|TRBV28|14|.|TRBJ1-2
TGTGCCAGCAGTTTAGACAGGCTCGACTATGGCTACACCTTC
CASSLDRLDYGYTF
>once|TRBV4-2|15|.|TRBJ1-1
TGTGCCAGCAGCCAAGATCAGGGTAAGAACACTGAAGCTTTCTTT
CASSQDQGKNTEAFF
>.|TRBV29-1|14|TRBD2|TRBJ2-1
TGCAGCGTTGGGGGAGCGGGGTCCTGGGGGGAGCAGTTCTTC
CSVGGAGSWGEQFF
>.|TRBV28|18|TRBD1|TRBJ2-3
TGTGCCAGCAGTTCCGGCCTCCCGTTCGACAGGGGAGCAGATACGCAGTATTTT
CASSSGLPFDRGADTQYF
>.|TRBV5-1|14|.|TRBJ2-7
TGCGCCAGCAGCTTTGGTAGGGTTTGGGACGAGCAGTACTTC
CASSFGRVWDEQYF
>.|TRBV24-1|16|TRBD1|TRBJ1-5
TGTGCCACCAGTGACACCGGGACAGGGGGCGTTCAGCCCCAGCATTTT
CATSDTGTGGVQPQHF
>.|TRBV6-5|14|.|TRBJ1-3
TGTGCCAGCAGGCAGGGTGACTCTGGAAACACCATATATTTT
CASRQGDSGNTIYF
>once|TRBV3-1/TRBV3-2|15|TRBD1|TRBJ1-5
TGTGCCAGCAGCCAAGAACAGGGGAAAAATCAGCCCCAGCATTTT
CASSQEQGKNQPQHF